This record concerns one TCR beta chain sequence. These data come from a study of blood T cell repertoires in COVID-19. Study at large: The United States, Italy and Spain provided the acute and convalescent COVID-19 samples. T cells, B-cell-depleted T cells, or PBMCs supplied cDNA or gDNA.

The CDR3 consists of 15 residues. CDR1 is ENHRY and CDR2 is SYGVKD in the germline V gene. J gave up 3 bases and V 2 bases, and 4 bases lay outside the gene matches. Sequenced by immunoSEQ multiplex PCR; TCRdb stores in-frame clones only, minus some. The table includes 250,000 to 350,000 clones, roughly 83% detected once. The chain links TRBV10-3 to TRBJ1-5, with 7 bases fitting TRBD1. The clonotype originates from a human donor with COVID-19, enrolled during active disease. The donor label of this sample is uncertain. Material: peripheral blood. The CDR3 loop reads CAISEVGTDNQPQHF. CDR3 DNA: TGTGCCATCAGTGAGGTCGGGACAGACAATCAGCCCCAGCATTTT.